This entry describes one T cell receptor beta chain. Clones were sequenced by immunoSEQ multiplex PCR, and TCRdb holds only the in-frame ones, with some missing. This sample yields some 170,000 clones, of which roughly 80% are seen a single time; roughly 11% belongs to the top ten. Germline V gene sequence: CDR1 MNHEY, CDR2 SVGAGI. The CDR3 contains 14 residues. Losses at the gene ends were 6 bases for V and 7 bases for J; bases not matched to a gene: 11. The data were obtained in a study of blood T cell repertoires in COVID-19. The receptor was derived from a middle-aged woman with COVID-19, enrolled during active disease. V is TRBV6-5 and J is TRBJ2-7, with 8 bases identical to TRBD2. The sequenced sample consisted of peripheral blood. The CDR3 reads CASSPSGGGREQYV. CDR3 DNA: TGTGCCAGCAGCCCCTCGGGGGGGGGACGGGAGCAGTACGTC.